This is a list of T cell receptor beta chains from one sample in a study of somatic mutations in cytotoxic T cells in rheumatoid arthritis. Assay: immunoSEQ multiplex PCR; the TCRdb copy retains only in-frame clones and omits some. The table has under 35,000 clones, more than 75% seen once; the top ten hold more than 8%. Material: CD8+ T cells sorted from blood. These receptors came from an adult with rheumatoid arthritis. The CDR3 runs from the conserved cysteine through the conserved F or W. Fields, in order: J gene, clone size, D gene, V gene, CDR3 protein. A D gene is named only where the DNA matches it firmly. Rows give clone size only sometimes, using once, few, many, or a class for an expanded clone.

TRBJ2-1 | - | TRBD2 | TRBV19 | CASSILAGVNEQFF
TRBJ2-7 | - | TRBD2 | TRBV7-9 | CASSSVTSGFSYEQYF
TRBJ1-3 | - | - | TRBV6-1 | CASSDSPGNTIYF
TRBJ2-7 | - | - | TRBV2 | CASREGTVLEQYF
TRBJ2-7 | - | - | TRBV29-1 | CSVDGKEGQTYEQYF
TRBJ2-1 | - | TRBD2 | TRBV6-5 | CASSSRLAGYNEQFF
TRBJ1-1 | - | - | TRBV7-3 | CASSLSDNTEAFF
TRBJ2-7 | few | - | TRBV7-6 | CASSPLPQGYEQYF
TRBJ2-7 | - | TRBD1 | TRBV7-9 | CASSLSPTGGTSGGYEQYF
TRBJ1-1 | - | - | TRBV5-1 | CASSLYQYTEAFF
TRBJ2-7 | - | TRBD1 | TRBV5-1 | CASSGGQGLSSYEQYF
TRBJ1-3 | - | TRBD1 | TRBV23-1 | CASRTGLGNTIYF
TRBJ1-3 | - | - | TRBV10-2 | CASTGEGNTIYF
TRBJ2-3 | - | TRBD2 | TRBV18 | CASSPGLAGDDTQYF
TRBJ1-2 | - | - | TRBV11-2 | CASSLYDGTRGGYTF
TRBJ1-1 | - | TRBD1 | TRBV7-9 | CASRGTGGFTEAFF
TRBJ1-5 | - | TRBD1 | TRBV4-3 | CASSPPFRDSLLNQPQHF
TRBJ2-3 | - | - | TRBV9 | CASSVADTQYF
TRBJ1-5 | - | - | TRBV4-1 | CASSQVGSLQPQHF
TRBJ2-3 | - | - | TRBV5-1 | CASSLEVSSTDTQYF
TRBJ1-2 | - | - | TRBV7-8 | CASNPYRVGNYGYTF
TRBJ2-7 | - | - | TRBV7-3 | CASSLNGSPLYEQYF
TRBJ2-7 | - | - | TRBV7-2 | CASSQDPGTLYYEQYF
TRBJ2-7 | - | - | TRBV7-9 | CASSLIVGGLSSYEQYF
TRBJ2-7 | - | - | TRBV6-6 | CASSYSLRGEQYF
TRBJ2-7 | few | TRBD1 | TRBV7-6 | CASSLGTGTRSEQYF
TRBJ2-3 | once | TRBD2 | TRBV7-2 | CASSPLAGGRTDTQYF
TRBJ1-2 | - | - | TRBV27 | CASSLSQEVYGYTF
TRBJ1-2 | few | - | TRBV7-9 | CASSFAGVGYTF
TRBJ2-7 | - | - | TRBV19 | CASSLDITQSSYEQYF
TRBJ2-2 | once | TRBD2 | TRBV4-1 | CASSQGGPAGETGELFF
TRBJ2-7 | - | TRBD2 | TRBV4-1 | CASSQGGIIGSEQYF
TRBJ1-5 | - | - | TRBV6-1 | CASGHQPQHF
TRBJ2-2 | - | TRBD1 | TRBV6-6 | CASRVQGAPTGELFF
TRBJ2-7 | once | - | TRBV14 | CASSQENRPYEQYF
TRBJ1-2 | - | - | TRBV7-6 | CASSSQLGAGTAGGYTF
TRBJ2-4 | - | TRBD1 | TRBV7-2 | CASSPPFRTGEGEDIQYF
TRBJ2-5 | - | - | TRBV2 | CASSETGIQETQYF
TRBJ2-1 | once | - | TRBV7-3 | CASSLIPGTYNEQFF
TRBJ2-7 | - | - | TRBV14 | CASSQGRLEYEQYF